Listed here are 26 T cell receptor beta chains from one sample, sequenced in a study of CD8+CD57+ T cells in acquired aplastic anemia. Genomic DNA, the template, was used for profiling of the TCR beta VDJ and CDR3. TCRdb re-derived calls from the reads in MiXCR, one entry per CDR3 protein. The data contain roughly 250,000 distinct CDR3 sequences, approximately 82% of them singletons. The patients chosen for sequencing had shown expansion of CD8+CD57+ cells (detected by flow cytometry). Sequencing input: sorted CD4+, CD8+, or CD8+CD57+ T cells (not recorded which) from PBMCs. The receptors derive from a human donor with aplastic anemia.

Notes on this clonotype: One end of the junction varies from germline; a read error may be responsible. The chain joins TRBV19 to TRBJ2-3, with D unclear. Germline V lookup: CDR1 LNHDA, CDR2 SQIVND (reference sequence). The CDR3 runs 14 residues. CDR3 in DNA: TGTGCCAGTAGTATCACGGGCGGTTCCGACAAGGAGCAGTTT. Its protein product is CASSITGGSDKEQF.

The V and J genes are TRBV7-9 and TRBJ2-1; 7 bases are shared with TRBD2. The CDR3 runs 15 residues. V was pared by 6 bases and J by 11 bases, with 16 bases of the junction left unmatched. Germline V lookup: CDR1 SEHNR, CDR2 FQNEAQ (reference sequence). The CDR3: CASSIASGADTKQFF. The CDR3 DNA reads as TGTGCCAGCAGTATAGCTAGCGGAGCCGACACTAAGCAGTTCTTC.

As to this clonotype: The junction does not match germline at one end; this may be a read error. The chain links TRBV2 to TRBJ2-5; TRBD1 matches at 7 bases. This CDR3 region has 14 residues. Per germline, CDR1 SNHLY and CDR2 FYNNEI. The CDR3 reads CASSRGSREETQDF. As DNA, the CDR3 is TGTGCCAGCAGCAGGGGGTCCAGGGAAGAGACTCAGGACTTC. The variable domain in full, with the rest retrieved from reference TRBV2 and TRBJ2-5, is EPEVTQTPSHQVTQMGQEVILRCVPISNHLYFYWYRQILGQKVEFLVSFYNNEISEKSEIFDDQFSVERPDGSNFTLKIRSTKLEDSAMYFCASSRGSREETQDFGPGTRLLVL.

The rearrangement joins TRBV7-9 to TRBJ1-6; D unclear. The V and J ends lost 5 bases and 5 bases respectively, with 4 bases between them. The CDR3 has 12 residues. CDR1 and CDR2 (germline): SEHNR, FQNEAQ (reference sequence). CDR3 sequence (DNA): TGTGCCAGCAGCAATAATAATTCACCCCTCCACTTT. Encoded protein: CASSNNNSPLHF.

The chain links TRBV10-3 to TRBJ2-1; 9 bases map to TRBD2. The J segment lost 9 bases and the V segment lost 8 bases, leaving 8 bases of the junction unmatched. Germline V gene lookup returns CDR1 ENHRY and CDR2 SYGVKD. The CDR3 is made up of 13 amino acids. DNA of the CDR3: TGTGCCATCTGGCCTAGCGGGGCGCGTGAGCAGTTCTTC. Protein product: CAIWPSGAREQFF.

Comment on this clonotype: The final CDR3 position lacks the conserved phenylalanine or tryptophan, pointing to a likely read error. The limits of the CDR3 on the DNA are not certain, so only TCRdb's listed CDR3 is given. This rearrangement joins TRBV9 to TRBJ2-2; the table's D call of TRBD2 was not tested on the DNA. The CDR3 region is 12 residues in length, termini included. The germline V gene has CDR1 SGDLS and CDR2 YYNGEE. CDR3 in amino acids: CASLRVQRAGLL.

This rearrangement joins TRBV11-3 to TRBJ2-2; tentatively, D is TRBD1 (6 bases). The CDR3 runs to 12 residues. Trimming took 3 bases from V and 11 from J, leaving 10 bases between them. From germline, CDR1 is SGHNT and CDR2 YENEEA. CDR3 in amino acids: CASSFTGIELFF. In DNA form, the CDR3 reads TGTGCCAGCAGCTTCACAGGGATAGAGCTGTTTTTT.

This clonotype is a singleton in its sample. This chain uses TRBV15 with TRBJ2-5; D unresolved. Trimming stripped 1 base from V and 2 bases from J, with 8 bases between. This CDR3 is 14 amino acids long. Germline-derived CDR1 and CDR2 are LNHNV and YYDKDF (reference sequence). CDR3 DNA: TGTGCCACCAGCAGAGGTTCACAGCAAGAGACCCAGTACTTC. It translates to CATSRGSQQETQYF.

The chain has TRBV5-6 and TRBJ1-2; D is possibly TRBD1 (5 bases). The CDR3 length is 12 residues. V was pared by 0 bases and J by 6 bases, with 6 bases between. CDR1 is SGHDT and CDR2 is YYEEEE in the germline V gene. CDR3 region: CASSLEGNGYTF. CDR3 bases: TGTGCCAGCAGCTTGGAGGGGAATGGCTACACCTTC.

This clonotype showed up just once. One end of the junction fails to match germline, which may point to a read error. The V and J genes are TRBV19 and TRBJ1-2, with TRBD1 as a possible D gene (6 bases). The CDR3 is made up of 15 amino acids. CDR1 LNHDA and CDR2 SQIVND come from the germline V gene (reference sequence). CDR3 sequence (DNA): TGTGCCGGTAGTATGACAGGCGGCGCCGACTATGGCCACATCTTC. It is translated as CAGSMTGGADYGHIF.

The J gene is TRBJ2-1, the V gene TRBV7-9, with 7 bases that match TRBD1. Germline loops: CDR1 SEHNR, CDR2 FQNEAQ (reference sequence). V lost 6 bases to trimming and J lost 14 bases; unmatched junction nucleotides: 19. This CDR3 is built from 15 residues. The DNA of the CDR3 is TGTGCCAGCAGTTACTCGGTCCGGGACAGTCCCTACGAGTTCTTC. Translation gives CASSYSVRDSPYEFF.

The chain couples TRBV19 to TRBJ1-1; TRBD1 might be the D (5 bases). The CDR3 spans 14 residues. V was pared by 0 bases and J by 2 bases, with 7 bases between. Germline CDR1 and CDR2: LNHDA and SQIVND (reference sequence). The CDR3 protein is CASSIDRVNTEAFF. CDR3 nucleotides: TGTGCCAGTAGTATAGACAGGGTCAACACTGAAGCTTTCTTT.

V is TRBV13 and J is TRBJ2-3, with D possibly being TRBD1 (6 bases). V gave up 2 bases and J gave up 11 bases, with 20 bases separating them. The CDR3 runs to 15 residues. Germline loops: CDR1 PRHDT, CDR2 FYEKMQ (reference sequence). The CDR3 spells CASSLNRVSYNEQYF. The CDR3 nucleotides read TGTGCCAGCAGCTTAAACAGGGTCTCCTACAATGAGCAGTATTTT.

Remarks on this clonotype: A junction end diverges from the germline sequence, so it may reflect a read error. The chain employs TRBV7-9 and TRBJ2-3, with 7 nucleotides matching TRBD2. Germline CDR1 SEHNR, CDR2 FQNEAQ (reference sequence). This CDR3 spans 14 amino acids. The CDR3 DNA is TGTGCCAGCAGCTTAGAGGGAAGCGGGGAGACCGAGGATTTT. Residues: CASSLEGSGETEDF.

Note on this clonotype: At one of its ends the junction is not consistent with the germline gene, which may arise from a read error. The chain links TRBV7-2 to TRBJ1-1; possibly TRBD1 for D (5 bases). CDR1 and CDR2 from the germline V gene are SGHTA and FQGNSA. The CDR3 contains 14 residues. The chain's CDR3 is CASSLATGDSPALF. In DNA form, the CDR3 reads TGTGCCAGCAGCTTAGCGACGGGGGACTCACCAGCTCTCTTT.

This clonotype was observed once. Compared with germline, one end of the junction differs, possibly owing to a read error. The rearrangement uses TRBV7-9 and TRBJ1-3, with D tentatively TRBD1 (5 bases). Germline V gene sequence: CDR1 SEHNR, CDR2 FQNEAQ (reference sequence). CDR3 length: 15 amino acids. The CDR3 coding sequence is TGTGCCAGCAGCTTTGGAGGAAGCGGGGGAAGCGCCATGTATTTT. This encodes CASSFGGSGGSAMYF.

The sample holds one count of this clonotype. The DNA is left out, because the CDR3 cannot be placed on it with certainty; the CDR3 is given as TCRdb lists it. The chain carries TRBV9 and TRBJ2-3. CDR1 is SGDLS and CDR2 is YYNGEE in the germline V gene. The CDR3 length equals 13 residues, ends included. The CDR3 loop reads CASGKGLGYTFDF.

The chain employs TRBV10-2 and TRBJ1-1; no clear D. Germline-derived CDR1 and CDR2 are WSHSY and SAAADI. The germline V and J ends were trimmed by 0 bases and 6 bases, with 2 bases remaining between them. CDR3 length equals 11 residues. The CDR3 DNA sequence: TGCGCCAGCAGTGAGTCTTCTGAAGCTTTCTTT. Translated, it gives CASSESSEAFF.

On this clonotype: The CDR3 does not end in the conserved phenylalanine or tryptophan, so this is likely a read error. No DNA is shown, since the ends of the CDR3 on it are uncertain; the CDR3 is the one TCRdb lists. This chain links TRBV2 with TRBJ2-5; TRBD1, the D gene given by the table, was not confirmed from the DNA. CDR1 and CDR2 from the germline V gene are SNHLY and FYNNEI. The CDR3 numbers 14 amino acids, ends counted. This chain's CDR3 is CASGDGGTEEQYYC.

Regarding this clonotype: The junction differs from germline at one of its ends, possibly a read error. This chain links TRBV2 with TRBJ2-2, with TRBD1 matching over 7 bases. Germline CDR1 and CDR2: SNHLY and FYNNEI. This CDR3 region has 16 residues. The CDR3 loop is CASSEGGQSSYTEQFF. In DNA, the CDR3 is TGTGCCAGCAGTGAAGGGGGACAGAGCTCCTACACTGAGCAGTTTTTT.

This clonotype was detected ten times or more. The chain employs TRBV5-6 and TRBJ1-1, with D unresolved. Germline assignment: CDR1 SGHDT and CDR2 YYEEEE. The germline V and J ends were trimmed by 4 bases and 1 base, with 14 bases remaining between them. The CDR3 has 15 residues. The CDR3: CASSPVDAGNTEAFF. The DNA for the CDR3 is TGTGCCAGCAGCCCCGTTGACGCAGGGAACACTGAAGCTTTCTTT. The entire variable domain, with the rest obtained from reference TRBV5-6 and TRBJ1-1, is as follows: DAGVTQSPTHLIKTRGQQVTLRCSPKSGHDTVSWYQQALGQGPQFIFQYYEEEERQRGNFPDRFSGHQFPNYSSELNVNALLLGDSALYLCASSPVDAGNTEAFFGQGTRLTVV.

The chain combines TRBV7-3 with TRBJ1-1; D might be TRBD1 (5 bases). V was trimmed by 2 bases and J by 14 bases, leaving 24 bases between them. This CDR3 region has 15 residues. Germline V gives CDR1 SGHTA, CDR2 FQGTGA. The CDR3 region is CASSLGAGYGYTFFF. Written as DNA, the CDR3 is TGTGCCAGCAGCTTAGGGGCAGGCTATGGCTACACCTTCTTCTTT. The full variable domain, rest sourced from reference TRBV7-3 and TRBJ1-1, is GAGVSQTPSNKVTEKGKYVELRCDPISGHTALYWYRQSLGQGPEFLIYFQGTGAADDSGLPNDRFFAVRPEGSVSTLKIQRTERGDSAVYLCASSLGAGYGYTFFFGQGTRLTVV.

This chain uses TRBV10-2 with TRBJ1-2, with unresolved D. The V end was cut by 2 bases, the J end by 3 bases, with 7 bases between. The germline gives CDR1 WSHSY, CDR2 SAAADI. The CDR3 extends over 13 amino acids. The CDR3 coding sequence is TGCGCCAGCAGTGAGGGGCCGGACTATGGCTACACCTTC. Residues: CASSEGPDYGYTF.

The chain combines TRBV9 with TRBJ1-1; D not resolved. V was trimmed by 0 bases and J by 8 bases, leaving 14 bases between them. The germline gives CDR1 SGDLS, CDR2 YYNGEE. The CDR3 covers 14 residues. The CDR3 is CASSVGSATQEAFF. Here the CDR3 DNA reads TGTGCCAGCAGCGTAGGATCCGCTACCCAGGAAGCTTTCTTT. The full variable domain, completed using reference TRBV9 and TRBJ1-1, is DSGVTQTPKHLITATGQRVTLRCSPRSGDLSVYWYQQSLDQGLQFLIQYYNGEERAKGNILERFSAQQFPDLHSELNLSSLELGDSALYFCASSVGSATQEAFFGQGTRLTVV.

The chain combines TRBV7-8 with TRBJ2-1; TRBD2 might be the D (5 bases). Per the germline V gene, CDR1 is SGHVS and CDR2 is FQNEAQ. V was pared by 3 bases and J by 8 bases, with 20 bases between. This CDR3 region has 16 residues. CDR3 in amino acids: CASSFPRSGDRDEQFF. The CDR3 coding sequence is TGTGCCAGCAGCTTTCCGAGAAGCGGCGATAGGGATGAGCAGTTCTTC. Full variable domain (outside the CDR3, taken from reference TRBV7-8 and TRBJ2-1): GAGVSQSPRYKVAKRGQDVALRCDPISGHVSLFWYQQALGQGPEFLTYFQNEAQLDKSGLPSDRFFAERPEGSVSTLKIQRTQQEDSAVYLCASSFPRSGDRDEQFFGPGTRLTVL.

The chain employs TRBV19 and TRBJ2-6, with 7 bases lining up with TRBD2. V lost 1 base and J lost 0; bases outside the gene matches: 0. This CDR3 comprises 16 residues. CDR1 is LNHDA, CDR2 SQIVND, per germline (reference sequence). Here the CDR3 DNA reads TGTGCCAGTAGTATAGCGGGGGGCTCTGGGGCCAACGTCCTGACTTTC. Translation gives CASSIAGGSGANVLTF.